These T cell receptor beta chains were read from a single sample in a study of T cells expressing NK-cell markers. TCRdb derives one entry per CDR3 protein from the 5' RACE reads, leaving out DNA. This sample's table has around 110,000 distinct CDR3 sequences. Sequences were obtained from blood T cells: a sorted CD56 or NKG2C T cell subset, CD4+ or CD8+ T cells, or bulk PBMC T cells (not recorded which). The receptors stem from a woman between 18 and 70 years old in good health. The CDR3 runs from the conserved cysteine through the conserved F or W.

CDR3: CASSKGYEQYF; V: TRBV27; J: TRBJ2-7
CDR3: CSVEESTGLYGYTF; V: TRBV29-1; J: TRBJ1-2
CDR3: CASSPGGLNTEAFF; V: TRBV4-3; J: TRBJ1-1
CDR3: CSVEGLAGEETQYF; V: TRBV29-1; J: TRBJ2-5
CDR3: CASSVVGGLETQYF; V: TRBV9; J: TRBJ2-5
CDR3: CASSPSDRSQETQYF; V: TRBV27; J: TRBJ2-5
CDR3: CASSFFDGAGGYTF; V: TRBV7-6; J: TRBJ1-2
CDR3: CASSPSGISEQYF; V: TRBV7-2; J: TRBJ2-7
CDR3: CASRPSGGSYNEQFF; V: TRBV9; J: TRBJ2-1
CDR3: CASSVRDEETQYF; V: TRBV19; J: TRBJ2-5
CDR3: CASSAPTGTANTEAFF; V: TRBV9; J: TRBJ1-1
CDR3: CASIQGLGKQETQYF; V: TRBV12-3/TRBV12-4; J: TRBJ2-5
CDR3: CASSLLSGTDTQYF; V: TRBV19; J: TRBJ2-3
CDR3: CASSIAGVNTGELFF; V: TRBV19; J: TRBJ2-2
CDR3: CASSWGALETGELFF; V: TRBV5-5; J: TRBJ2-2
CDR3: CASSPRVAGGSIEQFF; V: TRBV12-3/TRBV12-4; J: TRBJ2-1
CDR3: CASSAKGDVETQYF; V: TRBV25-1; J: TRBJ2-5
CDR3: CASSQGLAGIHTDTQYF; V: TRBV3-1; J: TRBJ2-3
CDR3: CASSLGLGGNTQYF; V: TRBV6-1; J: TRBJ2-3
CDR3: CASSYSKEAGNTIYF; V: TRBV6-2/TRBV6-3; J: TRBJ1-3
CDR3: CASSKARATNEKLFF; V: TRBV12-3/TRBV12-4; J: TRBJ1-4
CDR3: CASSLSKPAGQFF; V: TRBV27; J: TRBJ2-1
CDR3: CASSQGQGALETQYF; V: TRBV7-9; J: TRBJ2-5
CDR3: CSAIRGNTEAFF; V: TRBV20-1; J: TRBJ1-1
CDR3: CASSLPGFVEQYF; V: TRBV7-9; J: TRBJ2-7
CDR3: CASSWTGGNNQPQHF; V: TRBV27; J: TRBJ1-5
CDR3: CSARLAQVGEQYF; V: TRBV20-1; J: TRBJ2-7
CDR3: CASSFLWSGEGGYTF; V: TRBV12-3/TRBV12-4; J: TRBJ1-2